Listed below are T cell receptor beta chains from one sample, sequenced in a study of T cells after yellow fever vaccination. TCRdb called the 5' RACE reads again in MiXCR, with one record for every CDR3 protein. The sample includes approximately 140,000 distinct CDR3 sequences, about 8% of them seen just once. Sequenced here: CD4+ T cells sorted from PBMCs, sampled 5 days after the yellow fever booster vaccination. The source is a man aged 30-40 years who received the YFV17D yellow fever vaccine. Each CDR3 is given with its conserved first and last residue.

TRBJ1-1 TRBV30 CAWSSGMNTEAFF
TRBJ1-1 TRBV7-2 CASSLAGGTYTEAFF
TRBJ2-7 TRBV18 CASSITLASGSLPYEQYF
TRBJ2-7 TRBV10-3 CAISEPPSGAYEQYF
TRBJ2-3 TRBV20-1 CSAQDGSVVTDTQYF
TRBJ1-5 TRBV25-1 CASSDSVANQPQHF
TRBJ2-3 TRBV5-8 CASSPGTNTDTQYF
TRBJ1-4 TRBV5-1 CASRSGENEKLFF
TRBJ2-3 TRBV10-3 CAIMRGTSGADTQYF
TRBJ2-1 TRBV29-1 CSVGRAFDNEQFF
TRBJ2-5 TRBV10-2 CASQEDQETQYF
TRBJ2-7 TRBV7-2 CASSYGQSSEQYF
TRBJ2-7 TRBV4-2 CASSQEVATTYEQYF
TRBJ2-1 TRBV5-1 CASSSGHSSYNEQFF
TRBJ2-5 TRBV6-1 CASSELAGVETQYF
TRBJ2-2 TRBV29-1 CSVAGESNTGELFF
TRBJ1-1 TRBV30 CAWRGMNTEAFF
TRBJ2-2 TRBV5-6 CASSLVGSGREDTGELFF
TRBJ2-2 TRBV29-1 CSVGGRGFGELFF
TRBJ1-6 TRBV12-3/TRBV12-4 CASSPGQPRILHF
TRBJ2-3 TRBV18 CASSPGVSPPYTQYF
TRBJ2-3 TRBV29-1 CSVDTDTQYF
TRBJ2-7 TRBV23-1 CASSLRPDRATYEQYF
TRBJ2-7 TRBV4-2 CASSLRDDYEQYF
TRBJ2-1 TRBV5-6 CASSLVEGRRDEQFF
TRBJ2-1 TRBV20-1 CSARDLAGGPGYNEQFF
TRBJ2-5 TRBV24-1 CATSDFWGTQYF
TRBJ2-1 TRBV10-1 CASSEDPGSEQFF
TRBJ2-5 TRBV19 CASSNVQETQYF
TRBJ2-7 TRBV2 CASRADRPEQYF
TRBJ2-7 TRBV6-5 CASDLWGGTSYEQYF
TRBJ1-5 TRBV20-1 CSARGQLKNSNQPQHF
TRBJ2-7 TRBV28 CASSLRAGPLREQYF
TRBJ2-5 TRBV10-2 CATSAGPVETQYF
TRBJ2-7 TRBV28 CASSFVRYEQYF
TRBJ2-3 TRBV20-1 CSARGDFGDTQYF
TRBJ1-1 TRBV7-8 CASSLAVRTEAFF
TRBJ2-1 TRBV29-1 CSVGGTGNSNEQFF
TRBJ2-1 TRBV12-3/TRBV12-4 CASSPRDRVNEQFF
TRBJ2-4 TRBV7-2 CASSPRLAGVGNIQYF
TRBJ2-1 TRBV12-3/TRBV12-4 CASSLKGNGYNEQFF